The following is a T cell receptor beta chain sequence with its context. J lost 5 bases, V lost 4 bases, and 4 bases had no gene match. CDR3 length: 13 amino acids. Germline assignment: CDR1 MNHEY and CDR2 SVGAGI. How the authors handled the data: Scientists estimated how many nucleated cells there were by amplifying reference gene primers. The assay was immunoSEQ multiplex PCR, and TCRdb's table has in-frame clones only and misses some. V, J and clone size reflect that table, while D and trimming were determined from the DNA. In the table there are over 250,000 clones, around 85% of which are singletons. This specimen comes from a study of blood T cell repertoires in COVID-19. Overall study context: Acute and convalescent COVID-19 specimens originated in the United States, Italy and Spain. PBMCs, B-cell-depleted T cells, or T cells were the source of the cDNA or gDNA that made up the material.

The TCR comes from a man between 45 and 60 years old with active or convalescent COVID-19. Sequencing was done on a sample of peripheral blood. The chain has TRBV6-5 and TRBJ1-2; TRBD1 matches 7 bases. Written as DNA, the CDR3 is TGTGCCAGCAGTTCTGGACAGGTTTATGGCTACACCTTC. It is translated as CASSSGQVYGYTF.